This is a list of T cell receptor beta chains from one sample in a study of neoadjuvant nivolumab and ipilimumab in lung cancer. Sequenced by immunoSEQ multiplex PCR; TCRdb stores in-frame clones only, minus some. The data contain 8,500 to 10,000 clones, roughly four fifths of them seen just once; the ten biggest clones take up 6.5% to 9.5%. The sequences come from tumor tissue, collected after neoadjuvant nivolumab, alone or with ipilimumab, at or shortly before surgery. These receptors were collected from an adult with non-small cell lung cancer. Some clones in this sample may be carry-over from other donors' samples. Each CDR3 is given with its conserved first and last residue. The D gene is left open where the match is weak. Clone size is shown for a subset of rows, as once, few, many or a class of expanded clone.

TRBD2 - TRBJ2-1 TRBV12-5 CASVPRLAGGEYNEQFF TGTGCTAGTGTTCCCAGACTAGCGGGGGGTGAATACAATGAGCAGTTCTTC
- - TRBJ2-3 TRBV18 CASSPRTDTQYF TGTGCCAGCTCACCTCGCACGGATACGCAGTATTTT
- - TRBJ2-5 TRBV7-2 CASSLVLGNQETQYF TGTGCCAGCAGCTTAGTACTGGGCAACCAAGAGACCCAGTACTTC
- - TRBJ1-4 TRBV6-6 CASSLAYEKLFF TGTGCCAGCAGCTTAGCTTACGAAAAACTGTTTTTT
- - TRBJ1-2 TRBV5-5 CASSSGGPASVYTF TGTGCCAGCAGCTCCGGGGGGCCGGCGAGTGTCTACACCTTC
- - TRBJ1-5 TRBV11-2 CASSPGGNQPQHF TGTGCCAGCAGCCCGGGGGGCAATCAGCCCCAGCATTTT
TRBD1 - TRBJ1-2 TRBV29-1 CSVEGTGGKYGYTF TGCAGCGTTGAAGGGACAGGGGGCAAGTATGGCTACACCTTC
- - TRBJ2-1 TRBV7-2 CASSLRGILLEQFF TGTGCCAGCAGCCTCCGTGGGATATTGCTTGAGCAGTTCTTC
- - TRBJ1-2 TRBV6-1 CASRPMDYGYTF TGTGCCAGCAGACCGATGGATTATGGCTACACCTTC
- - TRBJ2-2 TRBV25-1 CASSESLRDSGAGELFF TGTGCCAGCAGTGAGAGTTTGCGGGACAGCGGGGCCGGGGAGCTGTTTTTT
- - TRBJ1-1 TRBV29-1 CSVESGAGVTEAFF TGCAGCGTTGAGTCCGGGGCCGGGGTCACTGAAGCTTTCTTT
- - TRBJ2-1 TRBV18 CASSRAGVLDYNEQFF TGTGCCAGCTCAAGGGCTGGGGTCCTTGATTACAATGAGCAGTTCTTC
TRBD1 - TRBJ1-1 TRBV4-1 CASSQGQGWKAFF TGCGCCAGCAGCCAAGGACAGGGCTGGAAAGCTTTCTTT
- - TRBJ1-2 TRBV11-1 CASSLGTDYGYTF TGTGCCAGCAGCCTCGGGACGGACTATGGCTACACCTTC
- few TRBJ2-1 TRBV7-2 CASSLEVGSYNEQFF TGTGCCAGCAGCTTAGAAGTGGGATCCTACAATGAGCAGTTCTTC
- - TRBJ2-7 TRBV4-3 CASSQADSAPYEQYF TGCGCCAGCAGCCAAGCTGACAGTGCCCCTTACGAGCAGTACTTC
- - TRBJ1-3 TRBV4-2 CASTYSGLRGNTIYF TGTGCCAGCACCTACTCGGGGCTTCGTGGAAACACCATATATTTT
TRBD2 - TRBJ2-7 TRBV7-4 CASSFGGKSEQYF TGTGCCAGCAGCTTCGGGGGGAAGAGCGAGCAGTACTTC
- - TRBJ2-3 TRBV7-2 CASSLRGGGGTDTQYF TGTGCCAGCAGCCTACGAGGGGGGGGAGGCACAGATACGCAGTATTTT
TRBD1 once TRBJ2-7 TRBV11-1 CASSPTGGTYEQYF TGTGCCAGCAGCCCGACAGGGGGTACCTACGAGCAGTACTTC
- - TRBJ1-6 TRBV5-5 CASHTGPVSPLHF TGTGCCAGTCACACCGGGCCCGTTTCACCCCTCCACTTT
- - TRBJ2-7 TRBV19 CASSITNYYEQYF TGTGCCAGTAGTATTACTAATTACTACGAGCAGTACTTC
TRBD1 once TRBJ2-7 TRBV5-5 CASSLLQGFAYEQYF TGTGCCAGCAGCTTGTTACAGGGGTTTGCCTACGAGCAGTACTTC
TRBD1 few TRBJ2-7 TRBV5-4 CASSPRDSYEQYF TGTGCCAGCAGCCCCCGGGACAGCTACGAGCAGTACTTC
- - TRBJ1-1 TRBV7-6 CASSPSGQINTEAFF TGTGCCAGCAGCCCCTCCGGACAGATCAACACTGAAGCTTTCTTT
TRBD1 - TRBJ2-7 TRBV7-2 CASSSRTGAYEQYF TGTGCCAGCAGCTCCAGGACAGGAGCCTACGAGCAGTACTTC
- - TRBJ2-7 TRBV5-4 CASSEPPRDEQYF TGTGCCAGCAGCGAGCCCCCTCGAGACGAGCAGTACTTC
- - TRBJ2-7 TRBV10-3 CAISEPGGYEQYF TGTGCCATCAGTGAGCCCGGAGGGTACGAGCAGTACTTC
- - TRBJ1-1 TRBV18 CASSQGQNTEAFF TGTGCCAGCTCACAGGGACAGAACACTGAAGCTTTCTTT
TRBD2 - TRBJ2-7 TRBV5-1 CASSLGWRASGSSYEQYF TGCGCCAGCAGCTTGGGCTGGCGGGCTAGCGGGAGCTCCTACGAGCAGTACTTC
- - TRBJ1-2 TRBV18 CASSPGPGVRLYGYTF TGTGCCAGCTCACCAGGGCCGGGGGTCCGGCTCTATGGCTACACCTTC
TRBD1 - TRBJ1-5 TRBV4-3 CASSPQAGGNQPQHF TGCGCCAGCAGCCCCCAAGCAGGGGGAAATCAGCCCCAGCATTTT
TRBD2 - TRBJ2-7 TRBV5-1 CASRREGLEYHEQYF TGCGCCAGCAGGAGAGAGGGACTAGAGTACCACGAGCAGTACTTC
TRBD1 - TRBJ1-3 TRBV27 CASSSDRVGNTIYF TGTGCCAGCAGTTCCGACAGGGTTGGAAACACCATATATTTT
TRBD2 - TRBJ2-1 TRBV18 CASSIDKREGYNEQFF TGTGCCAGCTCAATCGATAAGCGGGAGGGCTACAATGAGCAGTTCTTC
- - TRBJ2-3 TRBV27 CASSPGRGEGTDTQYF TGTGCCAGCAGCCCGGGACGGGGTGAGGGCACAGATACGCAGTATTTT
- - TRBJ2-1 TRBV6-5 CASSYSGAGGNNEQFF TGTGCCAGCAGTTACTCGGGGGCAGGGGGGAACAATGAGCAGTTCTTC
TRBD1 - TRBJ2-1 TRBV27 CASSLIRDRGNEQFF TGTGCCAGCAGTTTAATAAGGGACAGGGGCAATGAGCAGTTCTTC
- - TRBJ2-1 TRBV5-4 CASSTNGLIDEQFF TGTGCCAGCAGCACCAACGGGCTTATAGATGAGCAGTTCTTC
- - TRBJ2-7 TRBV29-1 CSVADFTKTYEQYF TGCAGCGTTGCTGATTTTACTAAAACCTACGAGCAGTACTTC
TRBD1 - TRBJ1-2 TRBV5-6 CASSLNRGSRNYGYTF TGTGCCAGCAGCTTAAACAGGGGGTCTCGGAACTATGGCTACACCTTC
TRBD1 - TRBJ1-1 TRBV27 CASSSDSGQGAAEAFF TGTGCCAGCAGTTCCGATTCGGGACAGGGGGCGGCGGAAGCTTTCTTT
TRBD1 - TRBJ2-7 TRBV7-2 CASSSYQKTGEQYF TGTGCCAGCAGCTCCTACCAGAAGACAGGGGAGCAGTACTTC
- few TRBJ2-1 TRBV7-2 CASSLIRVSSGEQFF TGTGCCAGCAGCTTAATCAGGGTCTCTTCCGGTGAGCAGTTCTTC
TRBD1 - TRBJ2-2 TRBV10-3 CAINGQGNTGELFF TGTGCCATCAATGGACAGGGAAACACCGGGGAGCTGTTTTTT
TRBD1 - TRBJ2-7 TRBV5-1 CASSPGGTGSFYEQYF TGCGCCAGCAGCCCGGGTGGGACAGGGTCTTTCTACGAGCAGTACTTC
TRBD2 - TRBJ2-7 TRBV7-2 CASRGTSGTYEQYF TGTGCCAGCAGAGGGACTAGCGGGACTTACGAGCAGTACTTC
- once TRBJ2-1 TRBV9 CASSVGDFNEQFF TGTGCCAGCAGCGTAGGGGATTTCAATGAGCAGTTCTTC
- - TRBJ1-3 TRBV9 CASSSEGNTIYF TGTGCCAGCAGCTCTGAGGGAAACACCATATATTTT
- - TRBJ1-4 TRBV7-2 CASSWGASNEKLFF TGTGCCAGCAGCTGGGGGGCAAGTAATGAAAAACTGTTTTTT
TRBD2 - TRBJ2-7 TRBV5-4 CASSHIPGLEDEQYF TGTGCCAGCAGCCACATACCGGGACTAGAGGACGAGCAGTACTTC
- - TRBJ2-3 TRBV18 CASSPRGTDTQYF TGTGCCAGCTCACCCCGGGGGACAGATACGCAGTATTTT
TRBD2 - TRBJ2-1 TRBV2 CASSEGGLAGGPVNEQFF TGTGCCAGCAGTGAAGGGGGACTAGCGGGAGGGCCGGTGAATGAGCAGTTCTTC
TRBD1 - TRBJ2-2 TRBV29-1 CSARQGPQGGELFF TGCAGCGCCCGACAGGGACCCCAGGGGGGGGAGCTGTTTTTT
- - TRBJ2-1 TRBV5-5 CASSLTDNEQFF TGTGCCAGCAGCTTGACAGACAATGAGCAGTTCTTC
- - TRBJ2-7 TRBV25-1 CASSAILDGDYEQYF TGTGCCAGCAGTGCGATCTTGGACGGGGACTACGAGCAGTACTTC